Following are 5 T cell receptor beta chains from one sample sequenced in a study of shared clonotypes between healthy human individuals. The repertoire was sequenced with immunoSEQ multiplex PCR; TCRdb's copy has only in-frame clones and lacks some. The table records over 1.4 million clones, over 95% of them present only once. The specimen sequenced was naive CD4+ T cells sorted from blood. Subset specified: CD45RA+ positively selected. The origin of the receptors is a man younger than 45 in good health.

The rearrangement links TRBV5-1 to TRBJ2-1; D possibly corresponds to TRBD2 (5 bases). The CDR3 is 15 amino acids. Germline assignment: CDR1 SGHRS and CDR2 YFSETQ. V was trimmed by 3 bases and J by 0 bases, leaving 10 bases between them. CDR3 sequence: CASSSLDFSYNEQFF. CDR3 DNA: TGCGCCAGCAGCTCACTAGACTTCTCCTACAATGAGCAGTTCTTC.

V is TRBV5-1 and J is TRBJ1-1; possibly TRBD1 for D (6 bases). The V end was cut by 3 bases, the J end by 3 bases, with 12 bases between. Germline V gives CDR1 SGHRS, CDR2 YFSETQ. There are 14 residues in the CDR3. This CDR3 is CASSSTGPDTEAFF. As DNA, the CDR3 is TGCGCCAGCAGCTCTACAGGGCCTGACACTGAAGCTTTCTTT.

The chain uses TRBV28 and TRBJ2-7; 7 positions match TRBD2. The CDR3 sequence is 13 residues long. The germline V gene encodes CDR1 MDHEN and CDR2 SYDVKM. V gave up 4 bases and J gave up 3 bases; unmatched junction bases: 3. DNA of the CDR3: TGTGCCAGCAGTTACGGGGGGATCTACGAGCAGTACTTC. It encodes CASSYGGIYEQYF.

The V and J genes are TRBV6-1 and TRBJ2-6; D unclear. The CDR3 sequence is 12 residues long. V was pared by 3 bases and J by 6 bases, with 3 bases between. The germline gives CDR1 MNHNS, CDR2 SASEGT. Here the CDR3 reads CASSDVANVLTF. CDR3 bases: TGTGCCAGCAGTGACGTGGCCAACGTCCTGACTTTC.

The count of this clone is one. The chain links TRBV9 to TRBJ2-1, with 11 positions matching TRBD2. V was pared by 2 bases and J by 8 bases, with 12 bases of the junction left unmatched. Looked up from germline, CDR1 is SGDLS and CDR2 is YYNGEE. The CDR3 has 17 residues. CDR3 sequence (DNA): TGTGCCAGCAGCGTGGAGATCGGGACTAGCGGTGTCGATGAGCAGTTCTTC. As protein: CASSVEIGTSGVDEQFF.